Listed below are T cell receptor beta chains from one sample, sequenced in a study of cytomegalovirus exposure and HLA in healthy donors. Produced via immunoSEQ multiplex PCR; TCRdb's table is partial and in-frame only. This repertoire includes about 58,000 clones. The sample taken for sequencing was PBMCs. The receptors were sampled from a woman aged 18-30 years in good health and CMV-seronegative. Each CDR3 is given without its conserved first and last residue. The order of the fields is D gene, V gene, J gene, CDR3 protein. The D gene is left open where the match is weak.

>NA|TRBV7-9|TRBJ1-2
ASSSKYGYT
>TRBD2|TRBV5-1|TRBJ2-3
ASRGGASGTTDTQY
>TRBD1|TRBV11-3|TRBJ2-7
ASSLDGQGRSYEQY
>TRBD2|TRBV5-1|TRBJ2-5
ASSSTGAGGETQY
>NA|TRBV5-6|TRBJ2-3
ASIASFSTDTQY
>NA|TRBV19|TRBJ1-4
ASSIPGVNEKLF
>NA|TRBV7-2|TRBJ1-1
ASSLQMNTEAF
>TRBD1|TRBV6-1|TRBJ1-4
ASSTTQGRYEKLF
>TRBD1|TRBV29-1|TRBJ1-2
SVGDRLLGYT
>NA|TRBV29-1|TRBJ2-1
SALEGFVDEQF
>TRBD1|TRBV4-2|TRBJ1-4
ASSPPGQGFEKLF
>NA|TRBV19|TRBJ1-5
ASSRWRLDQPQH
>NA|TRBV7-9|TRBJ1-2
ASSLTQNPGYT
>TRBD1|TRBV5-6|TRBJ1-1
ASSPQDRVRAF
>TRBD2|TRBV5-1|TRBJ2-7
ASPGEGGDVGQY
>NA|TRBV13|TRBJ2-7
ASSLGTNYEQY
>NA|TRBV18|TRBJ1-2
ASSPAGAQDYGYT
>TRBD1|TRBV30|TRBJ1-2
AWSVFNRGDDGYT
>NA|TRBV2|TRBJ1-5
ASSPERGNQPQH
>NA|TRBV5-1|TRBJ2-7
ASSDPLDTAYEQY
>NA|TRBV4-2|TRBJ2-7
ASSQAIRYEQY
>NA|TRBV7-9|TRBJ1-1
ASSPYSDYTEAF
>NA|TRBV6-6|TRBJ2-2
ASSYAKANTGELF
>TRBD2|TRBV29-1|TRBJ2-2
SVRASGSWTGELF
>NA|TRBV6-6|TRBJ2-7
ASSYWTAWSYEQY
>NA|TRBV18|TRBJ2-2
ASSSQGSGDTGELF
>NA|TRBV28|TRBJ1-4
ASSSSNEKLF
>NA|TRBV6-1|TRBJ1-2
ASFLGVEPRGYT
>TRBD1|TRBV7-9|TRBJ1-6
ASSRTGESSPLH
>TRBD1|TRBV29-1|TRBJ1-2
SVVVGGQRSYGYT
>NA|TRBV5-4|TRBJ1-1
ASSLDSARQDIEAF
>TRBD2|TRBV29-1|TRBJ2-7
SVVAGVLSYEQY
>NA|TRBV29-1|TRBJ2-2
SVGRRGRNTGELF
>NA|TRBV2|TRBJ1-1
ASEKGYTEAF
>TRBD1|TRBV10-3|TRBJ2-2
AIASGGYTGELF
>TRBD1|TRBV5-6|TRBJ1-2
ASSLRGVGYGYT
>NA|TRBV5-8|TRBJ2-3
ASSSERRLRQY
>TRBD2|TRBV7-9|TRBJ2-1
ASSLGLAGGRSRMNEQF
>TRBD1|TRBV6-5|TRBJ1-1
ASSYSTAGGRAF
>NA|TRBV7-9|TRBJ1-1
ASSFGDAAEAF
>TRBD2|TRBV30|TRBJ2-1
AWSSSGSYNEQF
>NA|TRBV5-1|TRBJ1-1
ASSLMAMNTEAF
>NA|TRBV7-9|TRBJ1-2
ASSLGTVYGYT
>NA|TRBV5-1|TRBJ1-1
ASSWTGYGAF
>NA|TRBV28|TRBJ1-4
ASSLPGATNEKLF
>NA|TRBV11-2|TRBJ2-5
ASSFRRQETQY
>NA|TRBV25-1|TRBJ1-1
ASSEILESGAF
>NA|TRBV10-3|TRBJ1-6
AISDGMAVPESNSPLH
>TRBD2|TRBV5-1|TRBJ2-3
ASSLAQVEPAGSTDTQY